This record covers a single T cell receptor (beta chain). The data were obtained in a study of shared clonotypes between healthy human individuals. Recent acute infections and vaccinations were absent in the healthy HIV-negative adult donors. Sequencing used immunoSEQ multiplex PCR; TCRdb keeps in-frame clones, though not all of them. The table includes about 560,000 clones, around three quarters detected once. The receptor comes from a woman aged 40 to 55 in good health. Some clones in this sample may be carry-over from other donors' samples. Sequenced sample: PBMCs.

CDR3 amino acids: CSVATGGSTDTQYF. The CDR3 bases are TGCAGCGTTGCAACAGGGGGTAGCACAGATACGCAGTATTTT. The rearrangement uses TRBV29-1 and TRBJ2-3; 8 bases are a match to TRBD1. The CDR3 loop spans 14 amino acids. J lost 0 bases, V lost 4 bases, and 3 bases had no gene match. CDR1 SQVTM and CDR2 ANQGSEA come from the germline V gene.